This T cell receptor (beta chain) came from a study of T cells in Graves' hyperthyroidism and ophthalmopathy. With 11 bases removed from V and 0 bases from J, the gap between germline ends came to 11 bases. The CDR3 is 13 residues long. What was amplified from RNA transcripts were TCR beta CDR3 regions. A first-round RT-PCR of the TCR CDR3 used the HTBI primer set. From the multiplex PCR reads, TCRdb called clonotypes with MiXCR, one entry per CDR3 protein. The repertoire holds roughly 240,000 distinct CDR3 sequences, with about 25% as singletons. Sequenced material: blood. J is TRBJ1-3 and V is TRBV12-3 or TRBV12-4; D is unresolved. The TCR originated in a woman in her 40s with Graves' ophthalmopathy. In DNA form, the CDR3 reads TGTGCCTGCCTAGGCACCTCTGGAAACACCATATATTTT. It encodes CACLGTSGNTIYF.